This T cell receptor (beta chain) was identified in a study of OX40 agonist ivuxolimab in advanced cancers. As for the study in general: The treatment was a fully human IgG2 OX40 agonist, ivuxolimab.

Only in-frame clones appear in the TCRdb table, and some are missing; sequencing was by immunoSEQ multiplex PCR. The sample has tens of thousands of clones; about 81% are singletons. The CDR3 spans 15 residues. V was clipped by 10 bases and J by 8 bases; unmatched bases: 15. Germline CDR1 is MRHNA and CDR2 is SNTAGT. The TCR was taken from an adult with an advanced solid tumor such as melanoma, head and neck, liver or kidney cancer. This chain joins TRBV6-4 and TRBJ2-3; TRBD2 matches 10 bases. Sequencing used CD4+ or CD8+ T cells sorted from blood, obtained in a trial of the OX40 agonist ivuxolimab. In DNA form, the CDR3 reads TGTGCCACCCAAGAGGGAGCGGGGGGGCCTAGTACGCAGTATTTT. Protein sequence: CATQEGAGGPSTQYF.